The clone carrying this T cell receptor beta chain was detected only once. This sample was included in a study of T cell changes during pregnancy in multiple sclerosis. CDR1 and CDR2 from the germline V gene are SGDLS and YYNGEE. CDR3 length equals 16 residues. Trimming stripped 4 bases from V and 2 bases from J, with 13 bases between. Repertoires were generated with immunoSEQ multiplex PCR, while TCRdb's copy carries only in-frame clones and drops some. The sample yields tens of thousands of clones, just over 90% seen once. The chain uses TRBV9 and TRBJ2-6; possibly TRBD2 for D (7 bases). Here the sequenced sample was peripheral blood, taken in the second trimester of pregnancy. The TCR sequence derives from a female donor in good health, enrolled as a control in a pregnancy study. As DNA, the CDR3 is TGTGCCAGCAGCCCCCAAGGGGGGGCTGGGGCCAACGTCCTGACTTTC. Amino acid sequence: CASSPQGGAGANVLTF.